This T cell receptor (beta chain) was obtained from a study of T cell responses to AZD1222 COVID-19 vaccine. Second doses that came at about 4 or about 12 weeks were put together. Measured with immunoSEQ multiplex PCR; TCRdb has only the in-frame clones, and not every one. The data hold over 90,000 clones, with roughly 90% observed a single time. This CDR3 contains 15 residues. V lost 3 bases to trimming and J lost 4 bases; unmatched junction nucleotides: 8. Germline V gene sequence: CDR1 KGHSH, CDR2 LQKENI. The sequencing here drew on peripheral blood, taken 28 days after the second AZD1222 dose. The rearrangement joins TRBV18 to TRBJ1-1, with TRBD1 identical over 7 bases. The sequence was collected from an adult who received the AZD1222 COVID-19 vaccine. DNA of the CDR3: TGTGCCAGCTCACCTCAGGGGGTTCGAGGCACTGAAGCTTTCTTT. Translation gives CASSPQGVRGTEAFF.